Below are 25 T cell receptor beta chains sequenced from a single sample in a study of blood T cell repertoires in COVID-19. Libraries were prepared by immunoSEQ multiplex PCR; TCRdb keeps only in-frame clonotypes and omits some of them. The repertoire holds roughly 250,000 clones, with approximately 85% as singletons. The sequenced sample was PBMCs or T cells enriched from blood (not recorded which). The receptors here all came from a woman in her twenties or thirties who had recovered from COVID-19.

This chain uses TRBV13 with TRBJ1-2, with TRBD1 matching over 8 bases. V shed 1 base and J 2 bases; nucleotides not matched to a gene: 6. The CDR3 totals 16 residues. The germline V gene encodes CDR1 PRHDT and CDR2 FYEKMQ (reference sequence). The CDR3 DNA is TGTGCCAGCAGCTTAGATCCGGACAGGGTGAACTATGGCTACACCTTC. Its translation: CASSLDPDRVNYGYTF.

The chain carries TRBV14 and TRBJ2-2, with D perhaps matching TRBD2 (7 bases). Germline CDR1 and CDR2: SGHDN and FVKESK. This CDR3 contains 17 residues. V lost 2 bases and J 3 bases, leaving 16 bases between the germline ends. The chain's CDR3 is CASSQLIRGAYTGELFF. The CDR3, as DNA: TGTGCCAGCAGCCAATTAATTCGGGGGGCTTACACCGGGGAGCTGTTTTTT.

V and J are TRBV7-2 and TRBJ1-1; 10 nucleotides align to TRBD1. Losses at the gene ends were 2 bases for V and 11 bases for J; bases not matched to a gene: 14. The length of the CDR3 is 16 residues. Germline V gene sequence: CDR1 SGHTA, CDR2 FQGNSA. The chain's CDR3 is CASSLPAAGTGEEAFF. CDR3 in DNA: TGTGCCAGCAGCTTACCCGCCGCCGGGACAGGGGAAGAGGCTTTCTTT.

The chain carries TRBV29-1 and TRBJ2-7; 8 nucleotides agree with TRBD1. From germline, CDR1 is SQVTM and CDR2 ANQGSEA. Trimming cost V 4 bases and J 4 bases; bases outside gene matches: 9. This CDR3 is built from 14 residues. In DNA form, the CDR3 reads TGCAGCGTTGGGGGGCGGACAGGGTCGTACGAGCAGTACTTC. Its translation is CSVGGRTGSYEQYF.

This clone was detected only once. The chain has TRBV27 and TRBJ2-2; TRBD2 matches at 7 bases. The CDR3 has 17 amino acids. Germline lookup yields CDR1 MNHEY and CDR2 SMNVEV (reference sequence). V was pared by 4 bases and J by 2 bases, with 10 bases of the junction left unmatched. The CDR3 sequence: CASSSFGQRDNTGELFF. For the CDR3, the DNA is TGTGCCAGCAGTTCCTTTGGCCAGCGGGACAACACCGGGGAGCTGTTTTTT.

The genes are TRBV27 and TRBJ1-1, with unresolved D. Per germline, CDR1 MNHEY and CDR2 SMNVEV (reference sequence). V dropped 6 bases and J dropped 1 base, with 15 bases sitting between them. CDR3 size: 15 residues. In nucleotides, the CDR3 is TGTGCCAGCAGCCGCAAGGGAGGGAAGAACACTGAAGCTTTCTTT. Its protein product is CASSRKGGKNTEAFF.

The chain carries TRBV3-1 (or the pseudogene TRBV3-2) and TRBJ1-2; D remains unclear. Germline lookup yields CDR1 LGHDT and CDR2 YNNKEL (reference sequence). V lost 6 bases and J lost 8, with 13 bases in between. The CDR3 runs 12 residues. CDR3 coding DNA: TGTGCCAGCAGTTCCGAGAGGCCGGGCTACACCTTC. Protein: CASSSERPGYTF.

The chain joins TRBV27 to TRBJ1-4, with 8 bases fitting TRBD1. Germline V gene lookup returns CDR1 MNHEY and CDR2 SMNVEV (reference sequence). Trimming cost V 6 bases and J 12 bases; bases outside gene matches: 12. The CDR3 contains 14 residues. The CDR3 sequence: CASRGTGRGGQLFF. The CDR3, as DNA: TGTGCCAGCAGAGGGACAGGTAGAGGTGGGCAACTGTTTTTT.

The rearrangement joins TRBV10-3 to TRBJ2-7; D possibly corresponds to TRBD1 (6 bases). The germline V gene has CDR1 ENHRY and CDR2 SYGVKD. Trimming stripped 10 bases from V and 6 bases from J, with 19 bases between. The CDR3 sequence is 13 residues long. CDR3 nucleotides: TGTGCCACCGGGCCGACAGGAAATTCCGAGCAGTACTTC. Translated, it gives CATGPTGNSEQYF.

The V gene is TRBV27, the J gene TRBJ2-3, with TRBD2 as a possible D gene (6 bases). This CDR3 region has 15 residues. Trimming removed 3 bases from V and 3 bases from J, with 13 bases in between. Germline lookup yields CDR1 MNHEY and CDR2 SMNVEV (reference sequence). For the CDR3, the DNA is TGTGCCAGCAGTTTTAGGCGGGGACCAACAGATACGCAGTATTTT. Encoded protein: CASSFRRGPTDTQYF.

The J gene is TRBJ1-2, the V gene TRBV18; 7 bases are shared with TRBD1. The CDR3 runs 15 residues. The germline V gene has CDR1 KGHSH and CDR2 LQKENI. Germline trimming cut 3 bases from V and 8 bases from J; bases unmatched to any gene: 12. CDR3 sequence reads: CASSPPVQGLKGYTF. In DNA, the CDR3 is TGTGCCAGCTCACCCCCTGTACAGGGGCTAAAAGGCTACACCTTC.

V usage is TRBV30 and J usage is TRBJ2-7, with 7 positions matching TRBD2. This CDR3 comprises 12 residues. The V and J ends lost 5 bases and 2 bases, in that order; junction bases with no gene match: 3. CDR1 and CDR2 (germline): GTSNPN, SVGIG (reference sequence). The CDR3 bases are TGTGCCTGGTTTCGGGGGGCCTACGAGCAGTACTTC. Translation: CAWFRGAYEQYF. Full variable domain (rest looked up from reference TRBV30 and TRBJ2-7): SQTIHQWPATLVQPVGSPLSLECTVEGTSNPNLYWYRQAAGRGLQLLFYSVGIGQISSEVPQNLSASRPQDRQFILSSKKLLLSDSGFYLCAWFRGAYEQYFGPGTRLTVT.

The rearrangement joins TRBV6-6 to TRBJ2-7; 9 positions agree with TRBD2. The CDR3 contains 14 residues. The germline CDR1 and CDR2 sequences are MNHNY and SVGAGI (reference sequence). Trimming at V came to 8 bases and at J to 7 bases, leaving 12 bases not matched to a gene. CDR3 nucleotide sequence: TGTGCCAGCTCTGTTGCGGGGGGGCCCTTAGAGCAGTACTTC. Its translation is CASSVAGGPLEQYF.

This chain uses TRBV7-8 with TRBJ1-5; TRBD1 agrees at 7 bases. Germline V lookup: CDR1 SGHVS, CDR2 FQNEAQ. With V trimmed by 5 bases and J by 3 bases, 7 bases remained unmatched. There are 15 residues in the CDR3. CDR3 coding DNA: TGTGCCAGCAGCCCACAGGGGTCGAACAATCAGCCCCAGCATTTT. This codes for CASSPQGSNNQPQHF.

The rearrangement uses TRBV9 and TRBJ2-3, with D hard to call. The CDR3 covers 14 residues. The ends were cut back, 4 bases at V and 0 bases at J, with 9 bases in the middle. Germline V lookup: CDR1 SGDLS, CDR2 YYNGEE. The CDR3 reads CASSIVGSTDTQYF. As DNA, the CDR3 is TGTGCCAGCAGCATAGTGGGCAGCACAGATACGCAGTATTTT. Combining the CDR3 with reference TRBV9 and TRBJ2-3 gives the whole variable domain DSGVTQTPKHLITATGQRVTLRCSPRSGDLSVYWYQQSLDQGLQFLIQYYNGEERAKGNILERFSAQQFPDLHSELNLSSLELGDSALYFCASSIVGSTDTQYFGPGTRLTVL.

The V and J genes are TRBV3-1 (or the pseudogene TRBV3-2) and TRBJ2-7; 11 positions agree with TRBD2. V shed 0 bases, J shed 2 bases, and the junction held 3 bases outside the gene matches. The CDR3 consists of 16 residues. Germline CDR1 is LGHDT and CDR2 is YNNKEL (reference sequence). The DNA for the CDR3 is TGTGCCAGCAGCCAAGAGGCGGGACTAGCGGCCTACGAGCAGTACTTC. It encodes CASSQEAGLAAYEQYF.

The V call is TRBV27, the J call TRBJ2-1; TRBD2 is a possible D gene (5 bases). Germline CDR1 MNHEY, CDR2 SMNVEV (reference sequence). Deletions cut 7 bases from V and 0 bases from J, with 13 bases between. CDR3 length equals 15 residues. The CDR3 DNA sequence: TGTGCCAGCAAGGGCGGGCTGAGCTCCTACAATGAGCAGTTCTTC. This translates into CASKGGLSSYNEQFF.

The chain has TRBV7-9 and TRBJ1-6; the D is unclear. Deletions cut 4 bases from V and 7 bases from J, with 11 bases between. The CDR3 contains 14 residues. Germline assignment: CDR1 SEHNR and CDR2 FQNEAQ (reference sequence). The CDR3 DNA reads TGTGCCAGCAGCTCCGGGAGGAGCAATTCACCCCTCCACTTT. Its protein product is CASSSGRSNSPLHF.

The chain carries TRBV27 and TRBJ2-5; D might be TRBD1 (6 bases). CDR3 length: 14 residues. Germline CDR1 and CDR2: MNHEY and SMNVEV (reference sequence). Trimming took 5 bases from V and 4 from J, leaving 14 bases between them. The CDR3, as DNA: TGTGCCAGCAGTCCCAGGGGTTTGGGAGAGACCCAGTACTTC. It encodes CASSPRGLGETQYF.

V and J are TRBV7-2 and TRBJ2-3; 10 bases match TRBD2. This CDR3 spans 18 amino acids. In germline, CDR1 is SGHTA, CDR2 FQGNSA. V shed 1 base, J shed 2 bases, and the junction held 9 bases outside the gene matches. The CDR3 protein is CASSLGVAGGRATDTQYF. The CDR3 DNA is TGTGCCAGCAGCTTAGGAGTAGCGGGGGGCCGGGCCACAGATACGCAGTATTTT.

This CDR3 is CASSQKGSNQPQHF. DNA for the CDR3: TGTGCCAGCAGCCAAAAGGGGAGCAATCAGCCCCAGCATTTT. The V call is TRBV6-6, the J call TRBJ1-5, with D maybe TRBD1 (5 bases). Germline loops: CDR1 MNHNY, CDR2 SVGAGI (reference sequence). The V and J ends lost 6 bases and 1 base respectively, with 10 bases between them. This CDR3 spans 14 amino acids.

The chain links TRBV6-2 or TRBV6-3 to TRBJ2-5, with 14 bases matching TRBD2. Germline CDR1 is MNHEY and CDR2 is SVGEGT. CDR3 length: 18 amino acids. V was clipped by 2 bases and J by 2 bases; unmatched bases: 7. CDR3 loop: CASSYGGLAGEGQETQYF. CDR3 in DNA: TGTGCCAGCAGTTACGGGGGACTAGCGGGAGAGGGTCAAGAGACCCAGTACTTC.

CDR3 sequence reads: CASSHSTGTPFF. The CDR3 DNA reads TGTGCCAGCAGCCATTCGACAGGGACTCCTTTCTTT. The V call is TRBV11-2, the J call TRBJ1-1, with 7 bases fitting TRBD1. CDR1 SGHAT and CDR2 FQNNGV come from the germline V gene. The CDR3 has 12 residues. The J segment lost 12 bases and the V segment lost 5 bases, leaving 9 bases of the junction unmatched. The complete variable domain, with remaining parts taken from reference TRBV11-2 and TRBJ1-1, reads EAGVAQSPRYKIIEKRQSVAFWCNPISGHATLYWYQQILGQGPKLLIQFQNNGVVDDSQLPKDRFSAERLKGVDSTLKIQPAKLEDSAVYLCASSHSTGTPFFGQGTRLTVV.

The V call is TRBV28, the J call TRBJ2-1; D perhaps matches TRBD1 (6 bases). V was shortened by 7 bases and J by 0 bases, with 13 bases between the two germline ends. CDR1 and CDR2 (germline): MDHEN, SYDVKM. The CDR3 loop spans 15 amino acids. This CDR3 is CASNLQGFSYNEQFF. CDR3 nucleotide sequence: TGTGCCAGCAACTTACAGGGTTTCTCCTACAATGAGCAGTTCTTC.

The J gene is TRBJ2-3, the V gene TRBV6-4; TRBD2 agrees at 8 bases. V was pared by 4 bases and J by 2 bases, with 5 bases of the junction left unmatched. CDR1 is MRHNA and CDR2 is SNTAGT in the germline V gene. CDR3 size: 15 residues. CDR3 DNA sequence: TGTGCCAGCAGTGTAGCGGGGTGGTCCACAGATACGCAGTATTTT. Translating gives CASSVAGWSTDTQYF.